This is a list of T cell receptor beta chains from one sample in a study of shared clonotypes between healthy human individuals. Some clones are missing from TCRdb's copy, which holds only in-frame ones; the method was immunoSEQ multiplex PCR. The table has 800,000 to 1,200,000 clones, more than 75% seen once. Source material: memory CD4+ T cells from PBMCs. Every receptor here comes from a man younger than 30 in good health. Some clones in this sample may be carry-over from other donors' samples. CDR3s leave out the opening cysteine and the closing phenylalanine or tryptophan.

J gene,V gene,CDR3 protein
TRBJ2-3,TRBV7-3,ASSLGDRASTDTQY
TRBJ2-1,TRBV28,ASSEQGVNEQF
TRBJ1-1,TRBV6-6,ASLHTGIGTEAF
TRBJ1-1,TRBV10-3,AIRPGQNTEAF
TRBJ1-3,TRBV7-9,ASSPTRAGNTIY
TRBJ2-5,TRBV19,ASSDRETQY
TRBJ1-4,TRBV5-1,ASSLSRGANEKLF
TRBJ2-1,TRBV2,ASSITRNEQF
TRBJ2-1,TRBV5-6,ASRPGLAASSYNEQF
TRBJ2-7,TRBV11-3,ASSHSGLAGYEQY
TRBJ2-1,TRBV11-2,ASSPTTSSYNEQF
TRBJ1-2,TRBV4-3,ASSRAAGYT
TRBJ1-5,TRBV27,ASSPRGGWNQPQH
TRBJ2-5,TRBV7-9,ASSNGGILQETQY
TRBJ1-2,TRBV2,ASSVGSGKGEGYT
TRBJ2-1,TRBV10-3,AISGDSSSYNEQF
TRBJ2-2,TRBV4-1,ASSQDTTGRLAAKGAGELF
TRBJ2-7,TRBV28,ASRQLAGSSYEQY
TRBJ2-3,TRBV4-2,ASSQDPRTDTQY
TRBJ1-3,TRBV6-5,ASSYGTNSGNTIY
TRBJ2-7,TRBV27,ASSSQRKGYEQY
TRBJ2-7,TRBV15,ATSRRTGSAPYEQY
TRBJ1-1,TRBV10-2,ASVPGGNTEAF
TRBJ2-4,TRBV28,AGPRAGNIQY
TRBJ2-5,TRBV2,ASSEASQVLGETQY
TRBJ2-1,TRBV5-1,ASSPGARQYNEQF
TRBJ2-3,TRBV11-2,ASSLDRGVDTQY
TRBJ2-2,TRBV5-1,ASSPSRPGATNTGELF
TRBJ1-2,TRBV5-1,ASSLGAGSGGYT
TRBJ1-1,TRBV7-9,ASTSGGEYTEAF
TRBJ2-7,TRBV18,ASSPWGSIYEQY
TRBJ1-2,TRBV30,AWSVGNGYT
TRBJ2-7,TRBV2,ASGGQNSPYEQY
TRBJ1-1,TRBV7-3,ASSLERGVEAF
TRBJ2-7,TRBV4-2,ASSQARTSPYEQY
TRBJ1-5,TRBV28,ASAVRANNQPQH
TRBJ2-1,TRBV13,ASSLRQLAGRPNNEQF
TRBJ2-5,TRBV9,ASSQLAGQETQY
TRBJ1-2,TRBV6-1,ASSEALTGYT
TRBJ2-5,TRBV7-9,ASSLSHQGQGLQETQY
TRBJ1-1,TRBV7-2,ASSLISALNTEAF
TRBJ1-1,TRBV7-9,ASSVVVNTEAF
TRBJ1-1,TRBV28,ASSLAGFSEAF
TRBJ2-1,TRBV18,ASSPPDHNEQF
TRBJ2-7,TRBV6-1,ASSSKRGVEQY
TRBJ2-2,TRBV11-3,ASSLMQGVTGELF
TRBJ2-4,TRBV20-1,SALKNIQY
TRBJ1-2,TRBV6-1,ASLDRGDGYT
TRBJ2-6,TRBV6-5,ASIGAGANVLT